This T cell receptor (beta chain) is from a study of blood T cell repertoires in COVID-19. Study in general: Whether acute or convalescent, the COVID-19 samples came from the United States, Italy and Spain.

CDR3 length: 16 amino acids. Germline loops: CDR1 SNHLY, CDR2 FYNNEI. V was shortened by 6 bases and J by 1 base, with 16 bases between the two germline ends. Here immunoSEQ multiplex PCR was the method, and the copy in TCRdb shows in-frame clones only, minus some. The table shows about 380,000 clones, with less than 85% occurring only once. This rearrangement joins TRBV2 to TRBJ2-4; D is perhaps TRBD1 (8 bases). The clonotype was recovered from a woman aged 18-29 years with acute or convalescent COVID-19. The sequenced sample consisted of peripheral blood. The CDR3: CASSVTGGEAKNIQYF. CDR3 in DNA: TGTGCCAGCAGCGTTACAGGGGGGGAGGCCAAAAACATTCAGTACTTC.